The clone carrying this T cell receptor beta chain appeared once. Its antigen is currently unknown. This entry is derived from a study of cytomegalovirus exposure and HLA in healthy donors. Findings and limits, study-wide: One later analysis reportedly identified an Asian-associated ancestry cluster that showed fewer N-insertions than the approximately 700-donor mean. A further, later analysis showed that HLA-associated TCR beta chains (compared with equally common others) were more clonally expanded. For most TCR sequences rarity was the rule, although some public TCRs occurred in many donors.

PCR primers comprised 60 Vbeta and 13 Jbeta primers. Profiled with immunoSEQ multiplex PCR; TCRdb holds only in-frame clones, not every one. The table includes some 120,000 clones, 65% to 80% detected once. There were likely unrecorded immune exposures, though donors were nominally healthy when sampled. Sequencing was carried out using PBMCs. This clonotype was sampled from a woman aged 55-75 years in good health and CMV-seropositive.

CDR3 DNA: TGCGCCAGCATGCAGGGGGGCCCCACAGATACGCAGTATTTT. Its translation: CASMQGGPTDTQYF. The chain joins TRBV5-1 to TRBJ2-3; tentatively, D is TRBD1 (7 bases). The germline V and J ends were trimmed by 6 bases and 2 bases, with 13 bases remaining between them. Per the germline V gene, CDR1 is SGHRS and CDR2 is YFSETQ. The CDR3 contains 14 residues.